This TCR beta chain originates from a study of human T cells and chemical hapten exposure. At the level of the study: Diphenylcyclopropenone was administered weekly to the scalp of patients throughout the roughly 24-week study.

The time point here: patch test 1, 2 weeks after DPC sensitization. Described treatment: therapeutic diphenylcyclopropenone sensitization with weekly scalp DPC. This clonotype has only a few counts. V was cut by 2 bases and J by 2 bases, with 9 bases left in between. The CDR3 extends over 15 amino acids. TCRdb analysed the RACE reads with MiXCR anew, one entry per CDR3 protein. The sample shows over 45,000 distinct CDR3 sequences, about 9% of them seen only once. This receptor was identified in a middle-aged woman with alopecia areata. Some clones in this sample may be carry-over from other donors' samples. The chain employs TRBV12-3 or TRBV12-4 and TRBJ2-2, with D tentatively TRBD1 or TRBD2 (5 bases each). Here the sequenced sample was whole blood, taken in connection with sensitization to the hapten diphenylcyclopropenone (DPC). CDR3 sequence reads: CASSLWDGNTGELFF. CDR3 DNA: TGTGCCAGCAGTTTATGGGACGGAAACACCGGGGAGCTGTTTTTT.